The rows below give T cell receptor beta chains drawn from one sample of a study of blood T cell repertoires in COVID-19. Assay: immunoSEQ multiplex PCR; the TCRdb copy retains only in-frame clones and omits some. The sample records fewer than 90,000 clones, about nine tenths being singletons. Specimen: peripheral blood. The origin of the receptors is an elderly woman with active COVID-19. Both conserved end residues are part of each CDR3. Fields, in order: D gene, J gene, clone size, V gene, CDR3 protein, CDR3 DNA. D genes are given only for firm matches. Size is stated for part of the rows, as once, few or many counts, or as a class when the clone is expanded.

d_call: -; j_call: TRBJ1-5; clone_size: -; v_call: TRBV5-4; cdr3_aa: CASSAPGYQPQHF; cdr3_nt: TGTGCCAGCAGCGCTCCGGGTTATCAGCCCCAGCATTTT
d_call: -; j_call: TRBJ1-5; clone_size: -; v_call: TRBV11-2; cdr3_aa: CASSLGQNSNQPQHF; cdr3_nt: TGTGCCAGCAGCTTAGGACAGAATAGCAATCAGCCCCAGCATTTT
d_call: -; j_call: TRBJ2-5; clone_size: -; v_call: TRBV7-2; cdr3_aa: CASSFAPAQETQYF; cdr3_nt: TGTGCCAGCAGCTTCGCCCCTGCGCAAGAGACCCAGTACTTC
d_call: TRBD1; j_call: TRBJ1-1; clone_size: -; v_call: TRBV5-5; cdr3_aa: CASSLDRGRVNTEAFF; cdr3_nt: TGTGCCAGCAGCTTGGACAGGGGGCGCGTGAACACTGAAGCTTTCTTT
d_call: -; j_call: TRBJ2-3; clone_size: -; v_call: TRBV7-9; cdr3_aa: CASSPLLGTDTQYF; cdr3_nt: TGTGCCAGCAGCCCCTTGCTAGGCACAGATACGCAGTATTTT
d_call: -; j_call: TRBJ1-2; clone_size: -; v_call: TRBV4-2; cdr3_aa: CASSQDPFGGGSGYTF; cdr3_nt: TGTGCCAGCAGCCAAGACCCGTTTGGGGGAGGTAGTGGCTACACCTTC
d_call: TRBD1; j_call: TRBJ2-5; clone_size: once; v_call: TRBV29-1; cdr3_aa: CSVLGQGAETQYF; cdr3_nt: TGCAGCGTTCTTGGACAGGGGGCAGAGACCCAGTACTTC
d_call: TRBD2; j_call: TRBJ2-3; clone_size: -; v_call: TRBV4-3; cdr3_aa: CASSQVEGETSGYTDTQYF; cdr3_nt: TGCGCCAGCAGCCAAGTAGAGGGAGAGACTAGCGGGTACACAGATACGCAGTATTTT
d_call: -; j_call: TRBJ2-2; clone_size: -; v_call: TRBV18; cdr3_aa: CASSASRQGGTGELFF; cdr3_nt: TGTGCCAGCTCGGCCTCGCGGCAGGGAGGAACCGGGGAGCTGTTTTTT
d_call: -; j_call: TRBJ1-2; clone_size: -; v_call: TRBV11-2; cdr3_aa: CASSSGGNYGYTF; cdr3_nt: TGTGCCAGCAGCTCGGGGGGGAACTATGGCTACACCTTC
d_call: -; j_call: TRBJ2-7; clone_size: -; v_call: TRBV28; cdr3_aa: CASSSIGAGSSYEQYF; cdr3_nt: TGTGCCAGCAGTTCCATCGGGGCGGGGAGCTCCTACGAGCAGTACTTC
d_call: TRBD2; j_call: TRBJ2-1; clone_size: -; v_call: TRBV11-2; cdr3_aa: CASSFHTGGLAIREQFF; cdr3_nt: TGTGCCAGCAGCTTCCACACCGGGGGACTAGCTATCCGGGAGCAGTTCTTC
d_call: -; j_call: TRBJ2-7; clone_size: once; v_call: TRBV6-6; cdr3_aa: CASSYGQPPTYEQYF; cdr3_nt: TGTGCCAGCAGTTACGGACAGCCACCGACCTACGAGCAGTACTTC
d_call: -; j_call: TRBJ1-2; clone_size: few; v_call: TRBV5-8; cdr3_aa: CASSFGSYGYTF; cdr3_nt: TGTGCCAGCAGCTTTGGGAGCTATGGCTACACCTTC
d_call: -; j_call: TRBJ1-4; clone_size: -; v_call: TRBV24-1; cdr3_aa: CATSGRRNEKLFF; cdr3_nt: TGTGCCACCAGTGGAAGGAGGAATGAAAAACTGTTTTTT
d_call: TRBD1; j_call: TRBJ2-3; clone_size: -; v_call: TRBV28; cdr3_aa: CASSPTRDRGRADTQYF; cdr3_nt: TGTGCCAGCAGTCCTACCCGGGACAGGGGGCGCGCAGATACGCAGTATTTT
d_call: TRBD2; j_call: TRBJ2-4; clone_size: -; v_call: TRBV3-1/TRBV3-2; cdr3_aa: CASSHPSPRGSGEGGAKNIQYF; cdr3_nt: TGTGCCAGCAGCCACCCCAGCCCCAGGGGTAGCGGGGAGGGGGGAGCCAAAAACATTCAGTACTTC
d_call: -; j_call: TRBJ2-5; clone_size: -; v_call: TRBV30; cdr3_aa: CAWTPLGAGGETQYF; cdr3_nt: TGTGCCTGGACCCCACTCGGGGCAGGGGGGGAGACCCAGTACTTC
d_call: TRBD2; j_call: TRBJ2-2; clone_size: -; v_call: TRBV11-3; cdr3_aa: CASSLGSGFTGELFF; cdr3_nt: TGTGCCAGCAGCTTAGGTAGCGGGTTCACCGGGGAGCTGTTTTTT
d_call: -; j_call: TRBJ2-7; clone_size: -; v_call: TRBV5-1; cdr3_aa: CASSLGDFTTYEQYF; cdr3_nt: TGCGCCAGCAGCTTGGGGGACTTCACAACCTACGAGCAGTACTTC
d_call: TRBD2; j_call: TRBJ2-3; clone_size: -; v_call: TRBV28; cdr3_aa: CASSISSGKLGTDTQYF; cdr3_nt: TGTGCCAGCAGTATATCTAGCGGGAAGCTGGGTACAGATACGCAGTATTTT
d_call: -; j_call: TRBJ2-1; clone_size: -; v_call: TRBV7-2; cdr3_aa: CASSKLGLYNEQFF; cdr3_nt: TGTGCCAGCAGCAAATTGGGACTTTACAATGAGCAGTTCTTC
d_call: TRBD1; j_call: TRBJ2-1; clone_size: -; v_call: TRBV28; cdr3_aa: CASRKTGEIAGQFF; cdr3_nt: TGTGCCAGCAGGAAGACAGGGGAAATAGCTGGGCAGTTCTTC
d_call: TRBD1; j_call: TRBJ1-1; clone_size: -; v_call: TRBV2; cdr3_aa: CASRGDRGEAFF; cdr3_nt: TGTGCCAGCAGGGGGGACAGGGGTGAAGCTTTCTTT
d_call: TRBD2; j_call: TRBJ2-2; clone_size: once; v_call: TRBV5-1; cdr3_aa: CASSFLRGADGELFF; cdr3_nt: TGCGCCAGCAGCTTCTTGCGGGGGGCGGACGGGGAGCTGTTTTTT
d_call: TRBD2; j_call: TRBJ2-7; clone_size: -; v_call: TRBV5-3; cdr3_aa: CARRPTSGSRYFYEQYF; cdr3_nt: TGTGCCAGAAGACCGACTAGCGGGAGTCGATATTTTTACGAGCAGTACTTC
d_call: -; j_call: TRBJ2-3; clone_size: -; v_call: TRBV7-2; cdr3_aa: CASSGAFGDTQYF; cdr3_nt: TGTGCCAGCAGTGGGGCGTTTGGCGATACGCAGTATTTT
d_call: -; j_call: TRBJ1-1; clone_size: -; v_call: TRBV7-9; cdr3_aa: CASRPDRNTEAFF; cdr3_nt: TGTGCCAGCAGGCCGGACAGGAACACTGAAGCTTTCTTT
d_call: -; j_call: TRBJ2-7; clone_size: -; v_call: TRBV6-5; cdr3_aa: CASSYWQGSHEQYF; cdr3_nt: TGTGCCAGCAGTTACTGGCAGGGAAGCCACGAGCAGTACTTC
d_call: -; j_call: TRBJ2-5; clone_size: -; v_call: TRBV25-1; cdr3_aa: CASSESGGWETQYF; cdr3_nt: TGTGCCAGCAGTGAATCCGGCGGGTGGGAGACCCAGTACTTC
d_call: -; j_call: TRBJ2-7; clone_size: -; v_call: TRBV18; cdr3_aa: CASSNGNSYEQYF; cdr3_nt: TGTGCCAGCTCAAACGGGAATTCCTACGAGCAGTACTTC
d_call: -; j_call: TRBJ1-4; clone_size: -; v_call: TRBV30; cdr3_aa: CAWNRVFGEKLFF; cdr3_nt: TGTGCCTGGAACAGGGTGTTTGGCGAAAAACTGTTTTTT
d_call: -; j_call: TRBJ1-1; clone_size: -; v_call: TRBV19; cdr3_aa: CASSIYGVNTEAFF; cdr3_nt: TGTGCCAGTAGTATATACGGGGTTAACACTGAAGCTTTCTTT
d_call: TRBD1; j_call: TRBJ2-7; clone_size: -; v_call: TRBV27; cdr3_aa: CASSSTWLRGLYEQYF; cdr3_nt: TGTGCCAGCAGTTCCACCTGGCTCAGGGGGCTATACGAGCAGTACTTC
d_call: -; j_call: TRBJ2-1; clone_size: -; v_call: TRBV7-8; cdr3_aa: CASSSGTRYNEQFF; cdr3_nt: TGTGCCAGCAGCTCCGGGACTCGTTACAATGAGCAGTTCTTC
d_call: TRBD2; j_call: TRBJ2-7; clone_size: -; v_call: TRBV28; cdr3_aa: CASSLYPSGNYEQYF; cdr3_nt: TGTGCCAGCAGTTTATATCCTAGCGGGAACTACGAGCAGTACTTC
d_call: -; j_call: TRBJ1-1; clone_size: -; v_call: TRBV20-1; cdr3_aa: CRALGVGAFF; cdr3_nt: TGCAGGGCCCTAGGGGTTGGAGCTTTCTTT
d_call: -; j_call: TRBJ2-7; clone_size: -; v_call: TRBV21-1; cdr3_aa: CASSKVRGEDYEQYF; cdr3_nt: TGTGCCAGCAGCAAAGTTCGGGGGGAGGACTACGAGCAGTACTTC
d_call: -; j_call: TRBJ1-1; clone_size: -; v_call: TRBV15; cdr3_aa: CATSSTQGAYTEAFF; cdr3_nt: TGTGCCACCAGCAGTACCCAGGGCGCGTACACTGAAGCTTTCTTT
d_call: TRBD2; j_call: TRBJ2-2; clone_size: once; v_call: TRBV18; cdr3_aa: CASSKPGLGIGTGELFF; cdr3_nt: TGTGCCAGCTCAAAACCGGGACTAGGCATCGGCACCGGGGAGCTGTTTTTT
d_call: TRBD1; j_call: TRBJ1-5; clone_size: -; v_call: TRBV28; cdr3_aa: CASRGDRVGDQPQHF; cdr3_nt: TGTGCCAGCAGGGGGGACAGGGTGGGCGATCAGCCCCAGCATTTT
d_call: -; j_call: TRBJ1-5; clone_size: -; v_call: TRBV3-1/TRBV3-2; cdr3_aa: CASSQDSRVLQPQHF; cdr3_nt: TGTGCCAGCAGCCAAGATTCCAGGGTGTTACAGCCCCAGCATTTT
d_call: -; j_call: TRBJ1-2; clone_size: -; v_call: TRBV28; cdr3_aa: CASTGGFDGYTF; cdr3_nt: TGTGCCAGCACGGGGGGGTTTGATGGCTACACCTTC
d_call: -; j_call: TRBJ1-1; clone_size: -; v_call: TRBV18; cdr3_aa: CASSQGDTEAFF; cdr3_nt: TGTGCCAGCTCACAGGGGGACACTGAAGCTTTCTTT
d_call: TRBD2; j_call: TRBJ2-7; clone_size: -; v_call: TRBV5-4; cdr3_aa: CASSLAGNLAVHEQYF; cdr3_nt: TGTGCCAGCAGCTTGGCCGGTAATCTAGCGGTCCACGAGCAGTACTTC
d_call: -; j_call: TRBJ2-1; clone_size: once; v_call: TRBV2; cdr3_aa: CASSGSLLNEQFF; cdr3_nt: TGTGCCAGCAGTGGTTCTTTATTGAATGAGCAGTTCTTC
d_call: -; j_call: TRBJ2-7; clone_size: -; v_call: TRBV28; cdr3_aa: CATQTGDMGYEQYF; cdr3_nt: TGTGCCACTCAGACCGGGGACATGGGGTACGAGCAGTACTTC
d_call: TRBD2; j_call: TRBJ2-7; clone_size: once; v_call: TRBV11-2; cdr3_aa: CASSWTSGLYEQYF; cdr3_nt: TGTGCCAGCAGCTGGACTAGCGGACTCTACGAGCAGTACTTC
d_call: -; j_call: TRBJ2-3; clone_size: -; v_call: TRBV3-1/TRBV3-2; cdr3_aa: CASSPYRRADTQYF; cdr3_nt: TGTGCCAGCAGCCCCTACCGCCGAGCGGATACGCAGTATTTT
d_call: TRBD1; j_call: TRBJ1-2; clone_size: -; v_call: TRBV9; cdr3_aa: CASSGTRDSDNYGYTF; cdr3_nt: TGTGCCAGCAGCGGAACCCGGGACAGCGATAACTATGGCTACACCTTC
d_call: -; j_call: TRBJ2-1; clone_size: few; v_call: TRBV7-2; cdr3_aa: CASSRTIDNEQFF; cdr3_nt: TGTGCCAGCAGCCGAACGATAGACAATGAGCAGTTCTTC
d_call: -; j_call: TRBJ2-1; clone_size: -; v_call: TRBV7-2; cdr3_aa: CASSLGSGWDNEQFF; cdr3_nt: TGTGCCAGCAGCTTAGGGTCAGGGTGGGACAATGAGCAGTTCTTC
d_call: TRBD1; j_call: TRBJ2-7; clone_size: -; v_call: TRBV18; cdr3_aa: CASSPSGQDRYEQYF; cdr3_nt: TGTGCCAGCTCACCCTCGGGACAGGACCGCTACGAGCAGTACTTC
d_call: TRBD2; j_call: TRBJ2-7; clone_size: few; v_call: TRBV18; cdr3_aa: CASSPGLAGASDEQYF; cdr3_nt: TGTGCCAGCTCACCCGGACTAGCGGGAGCTAGTGACGAGCAGTACTTC
d_call: -; j_call: TRBJ2-5; clone_size: -; v_call: TRBV7-2; cdr3_aa: CASRSGETQYF; cdr3_nt: TGTGCCAGCAGGTCGGGGGAGACCCAGTACTTC